This T cell receptor (beta chain) is from a study of blood T cells in healthy people across ages. For the second PCR, which ran for 7 to 11 cycles, a sample-barcoded 5' primer and a J-beta primer mix were used. From the 5' RACE reads, TCRdb called clonotypes with MiXCR, one entry per CDR3 protein. The sample shows approximately 580,000 distinct CDR3 sequences, less than 25% of them seen only once. Concerning this clonotype itself: Its specificity is not known.

Findings and limits, study-wide: Age advanced and TCR beta diversity per million T cells fell, roughly linearly.

Isolation per sample recovered at least 7 million PBMCs. The CDR3 extends over 15 amino acids. Trimming took off 0 bases at V and 1 base at J, with 10 bases between the two ends. The germline V gene has CDR1 DFQATT and CDR2 SNEGSKA (reference sequence). These data also formed part of another study, on T cells of mothers and their children.

The J gene is TRBJ1-5, the V gene TRBV20-1; a possible D gene is TRBD1 (5 bases). Sequencing was carried out using blood. This clonotype was obtained from a boy aged 5 to 17 in good health. The CDR3 region is CSARDGQGSNQPQHF. The CDR3 nucleotides read TGCAGTGCTAGAGATGGGCAGGGCAGCAATCAGCCCCAGCATTTT.